This T cell receptor (beta chain) was captured by sequencing in a study of human thymus T cells. The thymus was resected at corrective cardiac surgery. Serving as donors were healthy Finnish infants, each of whom was having open corrective surgery for congenital heart defects. Some clones are missing from TCRdb's copy, which holds only in-frame ones; the method was immunoSEQ multiplex PCR. The table shows 55,000 to 85,000 clones, with roughly 96% occurring only once. The V end lost 0 bases, the J end lost 2 bases, and 19 bases lay between the germline ends. The CDR3 is 18 residues long. Germline V gene data show CDR1 as SGHVS and CDR2 as FQNEAQ.

This TCR was sampled from a girl under three years old with a congenital heart defect but otherwise immunologically healthy. The material sequenced was thymus tissue. The rearrangement links TRBV7-8 to TRBJ1-1; D possibly corresponds to TRBD1 (6 bases). The CDR3 coding sequence is TGTGCCAGCAGCTTAGCGAAGGAACAGGGTCCTGGAAACACTGAAGCTTTCTTT. This translates into CASSLAKEQGPGNTEAFF.